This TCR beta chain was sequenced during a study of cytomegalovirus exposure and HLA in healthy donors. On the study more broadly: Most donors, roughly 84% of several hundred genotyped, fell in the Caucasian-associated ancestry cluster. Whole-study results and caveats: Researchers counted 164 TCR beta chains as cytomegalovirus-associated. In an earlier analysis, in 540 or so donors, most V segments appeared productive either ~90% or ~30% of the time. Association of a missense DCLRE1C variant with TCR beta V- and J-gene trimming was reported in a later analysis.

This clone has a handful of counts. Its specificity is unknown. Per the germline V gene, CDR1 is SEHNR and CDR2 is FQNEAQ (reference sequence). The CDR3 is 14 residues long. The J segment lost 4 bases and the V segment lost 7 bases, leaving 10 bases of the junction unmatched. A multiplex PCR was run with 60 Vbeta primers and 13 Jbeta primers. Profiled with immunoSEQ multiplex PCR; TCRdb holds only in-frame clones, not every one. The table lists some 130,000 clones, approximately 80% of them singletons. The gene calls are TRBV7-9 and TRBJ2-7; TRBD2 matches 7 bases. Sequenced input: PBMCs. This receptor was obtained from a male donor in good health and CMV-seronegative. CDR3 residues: CASTGAGAGYEQYF. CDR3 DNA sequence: TGTGCCAGCACCGGGGCGGGAGCGGGTTACGAGCAGTACTTC.